The rows below give T cell receptor beta chains drawn from one sample of a study of T cells after yellow fever vaccination. MiXCR was run by TCRdb on the 5' RACE reads, yielding one entry per CDR3 protein. The sample holds over 110,000 distinct CDR3 sequences; approximately 7.7% are singletons and the top ten take roughly 0.73%. The material sequenced was CD4+ T cells sorted from PBMCs, taken 5 days after the yellow fever booster vaccination. The receptors originated from a man younger than 45 who received the YFV17D yellow fever vaccine. Both conserved end residues are part of each CDR3. D genes are given only for firm matches. Clone sizes are given selectively: once, few, many, or a class where the clone is expanded.

TRBJ2-5 | TRBV20-1 | . | many | TGCAGTGCTCTCCCTGCGGGAGAGACCCAGTACTTC | CSALPAGETQYF
TRBJ2-1 | TRBV28 | . | many | TGTGCCAGCAGGGAGGGTAGCTCCTACAATGAGCAGTTCTTC | CASREGSSYNEQFF
TRBJ2-1 | TRBV12-3/TRBV12-4 | TRBD2 | many | TGTGCCAGCAGTTTATGGCTAGCGGGAGGCGATGAGCAGTTCTTC | CASSLWLAGGDEQFF
TRBJ1-5 | TRBV24-1 | . | . | TGTGCCACCAGTGGGGTCAACCGAGGCAATCAGCCCCAGCATTTT | CATSGVNRGNQPQHF
TRBJ1-1 | TRBV20-1 | TRBD1 | . | TGCAGTGCTAGAGACCCGGGACAGGGGAACACTGAAGCTTTCTTT | CSARDPGQGNTEAFF
TRBJ1-2 | TRBV6-6 | . | . | TGTGCCAGCAGACCCACAGGGAAAAATGGCTACACCTTC | CASRPTGKNGYTF
TRBJ2-3 | TRBV20-1 | . | few | TGCAGTGCGATAATCCGAGCTAGCGGCACAGATACGCAGTATTTT | CSAIIRASGTDTQYF
TRBJ1-6 | TRBV25-1 | . | many | TGTGCCAGCACCGGGACCGGGGAAAATTCACCCCTCCACTTT | CASTGTGENSPLHF
TRBJ2-1 | TRBV3-1 | . | . | TGTGCCAGCAGCCAGCTGATAGAAGGCAATGAGCAGTTCTTC | CASSQLIEGNEQFF
TRBJ2-1 | TRBV20-1 | TRBD2 | many | TGCAGTGCTATGCCTAGCGGGAGGGATGAGCAGTTCTTC | CSAMPSGRDEQFF
TRBJ2-3 | TRBV20-1 | . | few | TGCAGTGCTAGCAGAACAGATACGCAGTATTTT | CSASRTDTQYF
TRBJ2-7 | TRBV12-3/TRBV12-4 | . | many | TGTGCCAGCAGTTTACCCCAGGGTAATAACGAGCAGTACTTC | CASSLPQGNNEQYF
TRBJ2-1 | TRBV2 | TRBD2 | many | TGTGCCAGCCAGGGGACTAGCGGAAACAATGAGCAGTTCTTC | CASQGTSGNNEQFF
TRBJ2-1 | TRBV20-1 | . | many | TGCAGTGCTAGAGATTTGACAGATTCCTACAATGAGCAGTTCTTC | CSARDLTDSYNEQFF
TRBJ2-3 | TRBV12-5 | TRBD2 | many | TGTGCAAGCGGGATAAGGGATGATACGCAGTATTTT | CASGIRDDTQYF
TRBJ1-2 | TRBV28 | . | many | TGTGCCAGCAGGCCCCCCCCAGATGATGGCTACACCTTC | CASRPPPDDGYTF
TRBJ2-6 | TRBV6-5 | . | many | TGTGCCAGCAGTTACGAGGGGGCCAACGTCCTGACTTTC | CASSYEGANVLTF
TRBJ2-1 | TRBV5-6 | . | . | TGTGCCAGCAGCTACGGGACAAACGAGCAGTTCTTC | CASSYGTNEQFF
TRBJ2-1 | TRBV7-2 | . | many | TGTGCCAGCAGCCCCAAAAGAGGGCGCCCCTACAATGAGCAGTTCTTC | CASSPKRGRPYNEQFF
TRBJ2-1 | TRBV28 | TRBD2 | many | TGTGCCAGCAGTTGGGCTAGACGCTCCGGGGGGAATGAGCAGTTCTTC | CASSWARRSGGNEQFF
TRBJ2-7 | TRBV18 | TRBD2 | many | TGTGCCAGCTCAAGATCCCCTGGGACTAGTCTTGGGTTTTCCTACGAGCAGTACTTC | CASSRSPGTSLGFSYEQYF
TRBJ2-5 | TRBV5-1 | . | many | TGCGCCAGCAGCGATGGACAGAAAGAGACCCAGTACTTC | CASSDGQKETQYF
TRBJ2-3 | TRBV5-4 | TRBD2 | few | TGTGCCAGCAGCCGGGGGGGGGGGCCAGATACGCAGTATTTT | CASSRGGGPDTQYF
TRBJ2-5 | TRBV7-9 | . | . | TGTGCCAGCAGCGCCGCCGAGGTGGCCGGGGAGACCCAGTACTTC | CASSAAEVAGETQYF
TRBJ1-5 | TRBV25-1 | . | . | TGTGCCAGCAGAGAGGGGAATCAGCCCCAGCATTTT | CASREGNQPQHF
TRBJ2-7 | TRBV7-2 | TRBD1 | many | TGTGCCAGCAGCGTAAGACAGGGAGCCTACGAGCAGTACTTC | CASSVRQGAYEQYF
TRBJ2-3 | TRBV4-3 | . | many | TGCGCCAGCATGCTCCTTACCCGGGGTCCTCACACAGATACGCAGTATTTT | CASMLLTRGPHTDTQYF
TRBJ2-1 | TRBV5-1 | . | many | TGCGCCAGCAGCCGAGGGGACACCTTCTACAATGAGCAGTTCTTC | CASSRGDTFYNEQFF
TRBJ2-2 | TRBV3-1 | TRBD1 | many | TGTGCCAGCAGCCTCGGGACGACAGGGTCTTCGTACACCGGGGAGCTGTTTTTT | CASSLGTTGSSYTGELFF
TRBJ2-7 | TRBV7-2 | TRBD2 | many | TGTGCCAGCAGCTATCAGCGGGAGACCGAGCAGTACTTC | CASSYQRETEQYF
TRBJ1-1 | TRBV18 | . | few | TGTGCCAGCTCACCACTCGTCCAGGGTGAAGCTTTCTTT | CASSPLVQGEAFF
TRBJ2-5 | TRBV28 | . | many | TGTGCCAGCAGGGGTGTGATGCGGACCCAGTACTTC | CASRGVMRTQYF